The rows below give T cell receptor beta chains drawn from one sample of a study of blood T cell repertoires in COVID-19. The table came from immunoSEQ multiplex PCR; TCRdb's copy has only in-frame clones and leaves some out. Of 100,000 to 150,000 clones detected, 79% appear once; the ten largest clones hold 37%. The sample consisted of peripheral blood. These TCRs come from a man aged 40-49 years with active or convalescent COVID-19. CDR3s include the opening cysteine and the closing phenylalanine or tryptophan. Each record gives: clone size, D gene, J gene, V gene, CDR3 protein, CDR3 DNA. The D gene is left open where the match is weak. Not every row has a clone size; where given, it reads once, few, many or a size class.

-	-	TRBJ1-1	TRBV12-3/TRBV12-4	CASSYLAEAFF	TGTGCCAGCAGTTATTTAGCTGAAGCTTTCTTT
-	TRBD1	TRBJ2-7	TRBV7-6	CASSLEPGTGTYEQYF	TGTGCCAGCAGCTTAGAACCCGGGACAGGGACCTACGAGCAGTACTTC
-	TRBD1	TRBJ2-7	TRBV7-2	CASSTRQGPLEQYF	TGTGCCAGCAGCACCCGACAGGGCCCACTCGAGCAGTACTTC
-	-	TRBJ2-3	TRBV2	CASSPDGVGTDTQYF	TGTGCCAGCAGTCCCGACGGGGTAGGGACAGATACGCAGTATTTT
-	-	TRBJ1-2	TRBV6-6	CASSYGGRDYTF	TGTGCCAGCAGTTATGGGGGCAGGGACTACACCTTC
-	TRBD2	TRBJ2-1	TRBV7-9	CASSPGGRETGLSYNEQFF	TGTGCCAGCAGCCCGGGGGGGCGGGAGACAGGACTTTCCTACAATGAGCAGTTCTTC
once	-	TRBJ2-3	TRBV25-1	CASPRCGGDTQYF	TGTGCCAGCCCCCGGTGTGGGGGCGATACGCAGTATTTT
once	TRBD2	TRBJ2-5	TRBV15	CATSRDRLAGEGPQYF	TGTGCCACCAGCAGAGATCGACTAGCGGGAGAAGGGCCCCAGTACTTC
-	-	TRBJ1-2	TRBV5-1	CASSLDGTLAYGYTF	TGCGCCAGCAGCTTGGATGGGACTCTAGCGTATGGCTACACCTTC
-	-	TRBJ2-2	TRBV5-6	CASSLGAGELFF	TGTGCCAGCAGCTTGGGCGCCGGGGAGCTGTTTTTT
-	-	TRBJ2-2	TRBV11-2	CASSLQIRGTGELFF	TGTGCCAGCAGCTTGCAAATCAGGGGTACCGGGGAGCTGTTTTTT
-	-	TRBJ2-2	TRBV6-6	CASSRNHDGELFF	TGTGCCAGCAGCAGAAACCACGACGGGGAGCTGTTTTTT
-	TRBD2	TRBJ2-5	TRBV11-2	CASSLGNSGRETQYF	TGTGCCAGCAGCTTAGGAAATAGCGGGAGAGAGACCCAGTACTTC
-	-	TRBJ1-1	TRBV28	CASSIVRTEAFF	TGTGCCAGCAGTATTGTCCGCACTGAAGCTTTCTTT
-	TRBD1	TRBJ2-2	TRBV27	CASSSPGQGRSGELFF	TGTGCCAGCAGTTCCCCCGGACAGGGGAGGTCCGGGGAGCTGTTTTTT
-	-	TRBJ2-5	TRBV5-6	CASSFGVSQETQYF	TGTGCCAGCAGCTTCGGGGTCAGCCAAGAGACCCAGTACTTC
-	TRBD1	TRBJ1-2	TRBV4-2	CASSQPLLDRNFNYGYTF	TGTGCCAGCAGCCAACCGCTCCTGGACAGGAACTTTAACTATGGCTACACCTTC
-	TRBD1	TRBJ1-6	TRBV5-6	CASSRRTGGSSPLHF	TGTGCCAGCAGTAGAAGGACAGGGGGGAGTTCACCCCTCCACTTT
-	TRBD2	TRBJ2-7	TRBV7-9	CASSLETSGEQYF	TGTGCCAGCAGCTTAGAGACTAGCGGCGAGCAGTACTTC
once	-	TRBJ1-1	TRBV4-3	CASSQDTGRRVTEAFF	TGCGCCAGCAGCCAAGATACGGGAAGGAGGGTCACTGAAGCTTTCTTT
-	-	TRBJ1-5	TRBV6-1	CASSESSTANQPQHF	TGTGCCAGCAGTGAATCCTCGACAGCTAATCAGCCCCAGCATTTT
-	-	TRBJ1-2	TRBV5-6	CASSLGQSYGYTF	TGTGCCAGCAGCTTGGGACAGTCATATGGCTACACCTTC
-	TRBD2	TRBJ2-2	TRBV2	CALIRDYPFANTGELFF	TGTGCCCTAATACGGGACTACCCGTTCGCGAACACCGGGGAGCTGTTTTTT
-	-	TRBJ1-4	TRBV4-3	CASSQDPRNEKLFF	TGCGCCAGCAGCCAAGATCCCCGTAATGAAAAACTGTTTTTT
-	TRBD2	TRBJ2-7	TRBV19	CASSSLGGGVKYF	TGTGCCAGTAGTTCTCTCGGGGGAGGGGTAAAGTACTTC
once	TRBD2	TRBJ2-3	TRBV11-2	CASSYMSGSGTDTQYF	TGTGCCAGCAGCTATATGAGCGGGAGTGGCACAGATACGCAGTATTTT
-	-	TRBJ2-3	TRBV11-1	CASRGEGLGSDTQYF	TGTGCCAGCAGGGGCGAGGGCCTGGGGTCAGATACGCAGTATTTT
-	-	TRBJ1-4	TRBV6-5	CASSLTANNEKLFF	TGTGCCAGCAGTTTGACAGCCAATAATGAAAAACTGTTTTTT
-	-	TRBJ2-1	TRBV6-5	CATWRVAAYNEQFF	TGTGCCACCTGGAGGGTAGCGGCCTACAATGAGCAGTTCTTC
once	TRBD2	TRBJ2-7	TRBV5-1	CASSPSGRTYEQYF	TGCGCCAGCAGCCCTAGCGGGAGAACCTACGAGCAGTACTTC
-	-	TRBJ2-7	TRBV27	CASSLKAGYYEQYF	TGTGCCAGCAGTTTAAAGGCAGGGTACTACGAGCAGTACTTC
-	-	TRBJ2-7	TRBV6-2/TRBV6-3	CASSYFGRSYYEQYF	TGTGCCAGCAGTTACTTCGGCAGGTCTTACTACGAGCAGTACTTC
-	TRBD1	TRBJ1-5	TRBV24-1	CATSDSGGTGVGQPQHF	TGTGCCACCAGTGATTCTGGTGGGACAGGGGTGGGTCAGCCCCAGCATTTT
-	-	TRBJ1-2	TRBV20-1	CSASAGSRKGYTF	TGCAGTGCTAGTGCGGGGAGTAGAAAGGGCTACACCTTC
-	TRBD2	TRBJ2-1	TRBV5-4	CASSLGLAEYNEQFF	TGTGCCAGCAGCCTGGGACTAGCGGAGTACAATGAGCAGTTCTTC
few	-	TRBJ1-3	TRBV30	CAWRTKGANLRNTIYF	TGTGCCTGGAGGACGAAAGGGGCGAATCTACGAAACACCATATATTTT
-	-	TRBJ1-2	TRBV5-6	CASSFFMEQENYGYTF	TGTGCCAGCAGCTTTTTCATGGAACAGGAAAACTATGGCTACACCTTC
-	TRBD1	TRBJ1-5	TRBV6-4	CASSLQGGQPQHF	TGTGCCAGCAGTTTACAGGGGGGTCAGCCCCAGCATTTT
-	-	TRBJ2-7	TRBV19	CASSIGTADTYEQYF	TGTGCCAGTAGTATAGGAACCGCGGATACCTACGAGCAGTACTTC
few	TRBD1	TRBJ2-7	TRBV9	CASSVGQGSGKQYF	TGTGCCAGCAGCGTCGGACAGGGTTCGGGAAAGCAGTACTTC
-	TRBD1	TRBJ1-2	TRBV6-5	CASSLDRARGYTF	TGTGCCAGCAGTTTAGACAGGGCCCGGGGCTACACCTTC